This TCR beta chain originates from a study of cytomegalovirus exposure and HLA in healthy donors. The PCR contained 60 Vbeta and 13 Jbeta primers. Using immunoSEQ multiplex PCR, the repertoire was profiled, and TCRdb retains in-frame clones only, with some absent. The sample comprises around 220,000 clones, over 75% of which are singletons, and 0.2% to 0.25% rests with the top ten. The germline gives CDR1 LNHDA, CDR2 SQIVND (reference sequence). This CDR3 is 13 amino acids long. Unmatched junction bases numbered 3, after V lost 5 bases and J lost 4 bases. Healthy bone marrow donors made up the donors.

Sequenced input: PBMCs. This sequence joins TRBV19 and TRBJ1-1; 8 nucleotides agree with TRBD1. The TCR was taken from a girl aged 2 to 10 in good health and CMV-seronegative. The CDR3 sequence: CASSPDRGTEAFF. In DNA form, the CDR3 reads TGTGCCAGTAGTCCCGACAGGGGCACTGAAGCTTTCTTT.